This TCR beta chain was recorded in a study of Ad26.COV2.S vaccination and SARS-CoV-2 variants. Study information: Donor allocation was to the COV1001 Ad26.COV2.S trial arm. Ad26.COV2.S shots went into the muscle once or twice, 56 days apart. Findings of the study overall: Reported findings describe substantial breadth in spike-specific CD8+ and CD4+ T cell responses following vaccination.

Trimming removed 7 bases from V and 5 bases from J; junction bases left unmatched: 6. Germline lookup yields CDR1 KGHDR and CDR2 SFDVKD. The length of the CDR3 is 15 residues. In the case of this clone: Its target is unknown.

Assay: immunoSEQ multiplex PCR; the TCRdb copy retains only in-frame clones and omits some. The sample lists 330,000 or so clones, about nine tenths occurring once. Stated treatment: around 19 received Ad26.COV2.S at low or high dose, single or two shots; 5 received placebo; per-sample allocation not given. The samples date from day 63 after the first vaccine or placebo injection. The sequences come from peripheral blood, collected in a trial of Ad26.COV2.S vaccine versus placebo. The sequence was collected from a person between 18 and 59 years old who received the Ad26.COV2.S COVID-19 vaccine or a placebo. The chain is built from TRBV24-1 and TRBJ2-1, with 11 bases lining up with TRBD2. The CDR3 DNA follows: TGTGCCACCAGCCTAGCGGGAGGAGGAAACAATGAGCAGTTCTTC. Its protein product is CATSLAGGGNNEQFF.